This TCR beta chain was captured by sequencing in a study of blood T cell repertoires in COVID-19 (dated by TCRdb to 2020 to 2021). General notes on the study: Collaborator samples came from the United States, Italy and Spain and covered acute and convalescent phases of COVID-19. The prospective study material was composed of cDNA or gDNA derived from T cells, B-cell-depleted T cells, or PBMCs. The dataset comprised deeply sampled blood TCRbeta repertoires from subjects exposed to, actively infected with, or recovered from COVID-19. The repertoires were made available in a free public database intended to serve as a resource for research on the immune response to SARS-CoV-2. The samples were drawn from the first 160 participants of the ongoing ImmuneRACE study and from 950 to 1,500 subjects provided by 6 global collaborators. Sample metadata almost always included a de-identified subject ID, COVID-19 status, age in years and sex. Where available, HLA class I and class II types were obtained from metadata supplied by the sample provider rather than from assay-based typing.

What the authors observed across the whole study: Clinical and demographic metadata were provided uncurated, with the amount varying by source and participant.

Reading from cysteine to phenylalanine, the CDR3 counts 14 amino acids. Kept here is only the CDR3 DNA, which spans 42 bases and is read in frame from base 1. Trimming removed 5 bases from V and 3 bases from J, leaving 14 bases between the germline ends. Reading the germline V gene (reference sequence) gives CDR1 SEHNR and CDR2 FQNEAQ. The immunoSEQ Assay, a bias-controlled multiplex PCR, was used to amplify TCRbeta CDR3 regions from genomic DNA. The source study handled its data this way. The number of nucleated cells in each sample was estimated from the amplification of reference gene primers within the assay. To quantify the absolute abundance of each unique TCRbeta CDR3 rearrangement, sequence reads were collapsed and filtered. For each sample, productive Simpson clonality was calculated by taking the square root of Simpson's diversity index across productive rearrangements. In its TCRdb copy, this immuneACCESS table keeps in-frame sequences only and misses some clones. Where compared with another copy, unresolved V genes explain less than half of these, and the others have no known cause. V, J and clone size are taken as reported in that table, and D and trimming were inferred from the DNA itself. The sample yields 250,000 to 300,000 clones; about nine tenths were counted once. 2.2% of the sample lies in the top ten.

Of note for this clone: Its antigen is not yet known. One base away there is no much larger clone; base qualities are not given.

Another Seattle source contributed samples from volunteer blood donors who had recovered from COVID-19. The collaborating institutions used their own protocols to collect whole blood in K2EDTA tubes. Collaborator samples were shipped for TCRbeta analysis as frozen whole blood, isolated PBMCs, or DNA extracted from either sample type. Input material: peripheral blood. The receptor was derived from a woman aged 50 to 60 who had recovered from COVID-19. In this chain, TRBV7-9 is recombined with TRBJ2-7, and the D gene may be TRBD1, 6 bases matching. The DNA sequence reads TGTGCCAGCAGCAAGACAGGATCAAGCTACGAGCAGTACTTC. Its protein is CASSKTGSSYEQYF.